The present T cell receptor (beta chain) was sequenced within a study of cytomegalovirus exposure and HLA in healthy donors. Overall study results and limits: Earlier analysis yielded a pattern in which most TCR beta V segments were productive about 90% or about 30% of the time. Later examination showed HLA-associated TCR beta chains had greater clonal expansion than equally common others. Later analysis demonstrated an association between a missense DCLRE1C variant and TCR beta V- and J-gene trimming. What TCR beta sequences reportedly achieved was accurate prediction of HLA-A and HLA-B alleles in most subjects.

PCR was performed using 60 Vbeta and 13 Jbeta primers. Some clones are missing from TCRdb's copy, which holds only in-frame ones; the method was immunoSEQ multiplex PCR. Seen here are 100,000 to 150,000 clones, approximately 9% observed once, and the top ten hold 6.5% to 8.5%. CDR1 is LNHDA and CDR2 is SQIVND in the germline V gene (reference sequence). The CDR3 spans 16 residues. Trimming took off 6 bases at V and 2 bases at J, with 17 bases between the two ends. This clone was seen only a few times. The antigen is not known. Material for sequencing was PBMCs. The J gene is TRBJ2-1, the V gene TRBV19; weak D call: TRBD1 (5 bases). This receptor was identified in a woman aged 40-49 years in good health and CMV-seropositive. Here the CDR3 reads CASSIQAQGTYNEQFF. CDR3 in DNA: TGTGCCAGTAGCATACAGGCGCAGGGAACCTACAATGAGCAGTTCTTC.